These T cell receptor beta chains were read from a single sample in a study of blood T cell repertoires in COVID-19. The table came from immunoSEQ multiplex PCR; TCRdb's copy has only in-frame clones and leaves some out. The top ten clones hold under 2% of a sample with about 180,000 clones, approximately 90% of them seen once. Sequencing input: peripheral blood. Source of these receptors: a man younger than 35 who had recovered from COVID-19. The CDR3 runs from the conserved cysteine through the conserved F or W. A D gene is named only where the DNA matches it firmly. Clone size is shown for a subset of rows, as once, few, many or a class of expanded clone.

CDR3 DNA: TGTGCCAGCAGTTTAGGGAGGGCGGGAGATACGCAGTATTTT
CDR3 protein: CASSLGRAGDTQYF
V gene: TRBV28
J gene: TRBJ2-3
D gene: TRBD2
clone size: NA

CDR3 DNA: TGTGCCAGCAGTGTAGTAGAGGACTACGAGCAGTACTTC
CDR3 protein: CASSVVEDYEQYF
V gene: TRBV2
J gene: TRBJ2-7
D gene: NA
clone size: NA

CDR3 DNA: TGTGCCAGCAGCCCAGGACTAGCGGGGGGTCACAATGAGCAGTTCTTC
CDR3 protein: CASSPGLAGGHNEQFF
V gene: TRBV11-3
J gene: TRBJ2-1
D gene: TRBD2
clone size: NA

CDR3 DNA: TGTGCCACCAGCAGACCCGGGACTAGCGGGTCCTACGAGCAGTACTTC
CDR3 protein: CATSRPGTSGSYEQYF
V gene: TRBV15
J gene: TRBJ2-7
D gene: TRBD2
clone size: NA

CDR3 DNA: TGTGCCAGCAGCCTGGAACGCTGGGAGGGGACCCAGTACTTC
CDR3 protein: CASSLERWEGTQYF
V gene: TRBV7-2
J gene: TRBJ2-5
D gene: TRBD2
clone size: NA

CDR3 DNA: TGTGCCAGCAGGGGACGGGGGGGTGGAGATACGCAGTATTTT
CDR3 protein: CASRGRGGGDTQYF
V gene: TRBV6-5
J gene: TRBJ2-3
D gene: TRBD2
clone size: NA

CDR3 DNA: TGTGCCACCAGACAGGGAATCTCGGGCAATCAGCCCCAGCATTTT
CDR3 protein: CATRQGISGNQPQHF
V gene: TRBV25-1
J gene: TRBJ1-5
D gene: TRBD1
clone size: NA

CDR3 DNA: TGTGCCAGTAGTATGCACAGAGAAGGAAACACCATATATTTT
CDR3 protein: CASSMHREGNTIYF
V gene: TRBV19
J gene: TRBJ1-3
D gene: NA
clone size: NA

CDR3 DNA: TGTGCCAGCACTGGCGGGAACTCCTACGAGCAGTACTTC
CDR3 protein: CASTGGNSYEQYF
V gene: TRBV2
J gene: TRBJ2-7
D gene: NA
clone size: NA

CDR3 DNA: TGTGCCAGCAGCTCCAGGGGGGACAGGGGCGAGCAGTACTTC
CDR3 protein: CASSSRGDRGEQYF
V gene: TRBV7-9
J gene: TRBJ2-7
D gene: TRBD1
clone size: NA

CDR3 DNA: TGTGCCAGCAGTTTCCAGGCAGGGTCATACGAGCAGTACTTC
CDR3 protein: CASSFQAGSYEQYF
V gene: TRBV28
J gene: TRBJ2-7
D gene: NA
clone size: NA

CDR3 DNA: TGTGCCAGCAGCCCTGCCCACGGCGGGGAGCAGTACTTC
CDR3 protein: CASSPAHGGEQYF
V gene: TRBV3-1/TRBV3-2
J gene: TRBJ2-7
D gene: NA
clone size: NA

CDR3 DNA: TGTGCCAGCAGTGCTCCGGGACTAGCGGGCACGAACACCGGGGAGCTGTTTTTT
CDR3 protein: CASSAPGLAGTNTGELFF
V gene: TRBV27
J gene: TRBJ2-2
D gene: TRBD2
clone size: once

CDR3 DNA: TGCGCCAGCAGCCAAAAGGGGTCTAATGAAAAACTGTTTTTT
CDR3 protein: CASSQKGSNEKLFF
V gene: TRBV4-3
J gene: TRBJ1-4
D gene: NA
clone size: NA

CDR3 DNA: TGCGCCAGCAGCTGGGCTGGGGGGGCGTTGGGCTACACCTTC
CDR3 protein: CASSWAGGALGYTF
V gene: TRBV5-1
J gene: TRBJ1-2
D gene: NA
clone size: once

CDR3 DNA: TGTGCCAGCACCACTCCTGAGACTTCCCCCTACGAGCAGTACTTC
CDR3 protein: CASTTPETSPYEQYF
V gene: TRBV5-6
J gene: TRBJ2-7
D gene: NA
clone size: NA

CDR3 DNA: TGTGCCAGCAGCTTAAACAGCACAACTAATGAAAAACTGTTTTTT
CDR3 protein: CASSLNSTTNEKLFF
V gene: TRBV7-9
J gene: TRBJ1-4
D gene: NA
clone size: NA

CDR3 DNA: TGTGCTAGCAGCCTCGGCTCCACAGGGGTCTTCACAGATACGCAGTATTTT
CDR3 protein: CASSLGSTGVFTDTQYF
V gene: TRBV7-7
J gene: TRBJ2-3
D gene: TRBD1
clone size: NA

CDR3 DNA: TGTGCCAGCAGCTTTCAGCGGCAAGAGACCCAGTACTTC
CDR3 protein: CASSFQRQETQYF
V gene: TRBV7-2
J gene: TRBJ2-5
D gene: NA
clone size: NA

CDR3 DNA: TGTGCCAGCAGCTCCCCCACTGGACTAGCGGGAGACTCGCAGTATTTT
CDR3 protein: CASSSPTGLAGDSQYF
V gene: TRBV7-6
J gene: TRBJ2-3
D gene: TRBD2
clone size: few

CDR3 DNA: TGTGCCAGCAGCTTAACAGGGGGCGCCTACGAGCAGTACTTC
CDR3 protein: CASSLTGGAYEQYF
V gene: TRBV5-4
J gene: TRBJ2-7
D gene: TRBD1
clone size: NA

CDR3 DNA: TGTGCCAGCAGCCAAGCTAGCGGGAGAGACGTGGGCACAGATACGCAGTATTTT
CDR3 protein: CASSQASGRDVGTDTQYF
V gene: TRBV4-2
J gene: TRBJ2-3
D gene: TRBD2
clone size: once

CDR3 DNA: TGCGCCAGCCGGGAGCGACAGGGAGGATTGATGAACACTGAAGCTTTCTTT
CDR3 protein: CASRERQGGLMNTEAFF
V gene: TRBV5-1
J gene: TRBJ1-1
D gene: TRBD1
clone size: few

CDR3 DNA: TGTGCCTGGAGTGTAGAGGGCTATGGCTACACCTTC
CDR3 protein: CAWSVEGYGYTF
V gene: TRBV30
J gene: TRBJ1-2
D gene: NA
clone size: NA

CDR3 DNA: TGTGCCAGCAGCGGAGGACTAGCGCGTTACAATGAGCAGTTCTTC
CDR3 protein: CASSGGLARYNEQFF
V gene: TRBV4-2
J gene: TRBJ2-1
D gene: TRBD2
clone size: NA

CDR3 DNA: TGCGCCAGCAGCTTGGACGCTAGCGGAGTAGTCTCGCCAGGCAATGAGCAGTTCTTC
CDR3 protein: CASSLDASGVVSPGNEQFF
V gene: TRBV5-1
J gene: TRBJ2-1
D gene: TRBD2
clone size: NA

CDR3 DNA: TGCGCCAGCAGCCAAGGTCTAGCGGGTTCCTACGAGCAGTACTTC
CDR3 protein: CASSQGLAGSYEQYF
V gene: TRBV4-3
J gene: TRBJ2-7
D gene: TRBD2
clone size: NA

CDR3 DNA: TGTGCCAGCAGCTTCCCCAGGGACAGGGGAGGAGAGACCCAGTACTTC
CDR3 protein: CASSFPRDRGGETQYF
V gene: TRBV7-9
J gene: TRBJ2-5
D gene: TRBD1
clone size: NA

CDR3 DNA: TGTGCCAGCAGCTTACGGACAGACTACTTC
CDR3 protein: CASSLRTDYF
V gene: TRBV5-8
J gene: TRBJ1-2
D gene: NA
clone size: NA

CDR3 DNA: TGTGCCAGCAGTGGTGCTAGACCCAATGAGCAGTTCTTC
CDR3 protein: CASSGARPNEQFF
V gene: TRBV7-8
J gene: TRBJ2-1
D gene: NA
clone size: NA

CDR3 DNA: TGTGCCAGCAGTTACGTACTAGCGGGAGCGGAAGAGACCCAGTACTTC
CDR3 protein: CASSYVLAGAEETQYF
V gene: TRBV6-2/TRBV6-3
J gene: TRBJ2-5
D gene: TRBD2
clone size: once

CDR3 DNA: TGCGCCAGCAGCCTCGACAGGACCTACGAGCAGTACTTC
CDR3 protein: CASSLDRTYEQYF
V gene: TRBV4-1
J gene: TRBJ2-7
D gene: NA
clone size: NA

CDR3 DNA: TGTGCCAGCAGTTTAACCGGGACAAAGGATGGCTACACCTTC
CDR3 protein: CASSLTGTKDGYTF
V gene: TRBV2
J gene: TRBJ1-2
D gene: NA
clone size: NA

CDR3 DNA: TGTGCCAGCAGCGTTAACGGACAGGGGTCTAGAGAGCAGTACTTC
CDR3 protein: CASSVNGQGSREQYF
V gene: TRBV7-6
J gene: TRBJ2-7
D gene: TRBD1
clone size: NA

CDR3 DNA: TGTGCCAGCAGCCTAGACAGGGTCTTTGGAAACACCATATATTTT
CDR3 protein: CASSLDRVFGNTIYF
V gene: TRBV7-9
J gene: TRBJ1-3
D gene: TRBD1
clone size: NA

CDR3 DNA: TGCGCCAGCAGCCAAGAAGCGAGGTTAGGTCAAGAGACCCAGTACTTC
CDR3 protein: CASSQEARLGQETQYF
V gene: TRBV4-3
J gene: TRBJ2-5
D gene: NA
clone size: NA

CDR3 DNA: TGCGCCAGCAGCCAAGATAAGCGGGCAGGGGGCAGCTATGGCTACACCTTC
CDR3 protein: CASSQDKRAGGSYGYTF
V gene: TRBV4-3
J gene: TRBJ1-2
D gene: TRBD1
clone size: NA

CDR3 DNA: TGTGCCAGCAGCCCCGAGGCGGGGGGTAACCCTTATAATTCACCCCTCCACTTT
CDR3 protein: CASSPEAGGNPYNSPLHF
V gene: TRBV7-8
J gene: TRBJ1-6
D gene: NA
clone size: NA

CDR3 DNA: TGTGCCAGCAGCCAGCGCAATGAGCAGTTCTTC
CDR3 protein: CASSQRNEQFF
V gene: TRBV5-6
J gene: TRBJ2-1
D gene: NA
clone size: NA

CDR3 DNA: TGTGCCAGCAGTCCCCGGAGGGCAGGGAATCAGCCCCAGCATTTT
CDR3 protein: CASSPRRAGNQPQHF
V gene: TRBV28
J gene: TRBJ1-5
D gene: NA
clone size: NA

CDR3 DNA: TGTGCCAGTAGTATTGGAAGGGGGTTCTCCTACGAGCAGTACTTC
CDR3 protein: CASSIGRGFSYEQYF
V gene: TRBV19
J gene: TRBJ2-7
D gene: NA
clone size: NA

CDR3 DNA: TGTGCCAGCAGGCGACAGGGGGACGAGCAGTACTTC
CDR3 protein: CASRRQGDEQYF
V gene: TRBV27
J gene: TRBJ2-7
D gene: TRBD1
clone size: few

CDR3 DNA: TGTGCCAGCAGCTTGCGGGCGGGACTCTCCTACAATGAGCAGTTCTTC
CDR3 protein: CASSLRAGLSYNEQFF
V gene: TRBV7-6
J gene: TRBJ2-1
D gene: NA
clone size: NA

CDR3 DNA: TGCAGCGTTGGGCCGGGACACCCTGTGGGAGGCTACACCTTC
CDR3 protein: CSVGPGHPVGGYTF
V gene: TRBV29-1
J gene: TRBJ1-2
D gene: NA
clone size: NA

CDR3 DNA: TGTGCCAGCAGTGAAGCAGGGGGCTACACAGATACGCAGTATTTT
CDR3 protein: CASSEAGGYTDTQYF
V gene: TRBV2
J gene: TRBJ2-3
D gene: TRBD1
clone size: NA

CDR3 DNA: TGCGCCAGCAGCTTGGGGGAGCGGACGGCCCCTGAAGCTTTCTTT
CDR3 protein: CASSLGERTAPEAFF
V gene: TRBV5-1
J gene: TRBJ1-1
D gene: NA
clone size: NA

CDR3 DNA: TGTGCCAGCAGTCTCGGACTAGCGGAGAATGAGCAGTTCTTC
CDR3 protein: CASSLGLAENEQFF
V gene: TRBV6-2/TRBV6-3
J gene: TRBJ2-1
D gene: TRBD2
clone size: few

CDR3 DNA: TGTGCCAGCCGTACAGGGGGTCACGACAATGAGCAGTTCTTC
CDR3 protein: CASRTGGHDNEQFF
V gene: TRBV5-4
J gene: TRBJ2-1
D gene: TRBD1
clone size: NA

CDR3 DNA: TGCGCCAGCAGTGATTCAGGTTTCTCTGGAAACACCATATATTTT
CDR3 protein: CASSDSGFSGNTIYF
V gene: TRBV10-1
J gene: TRBJ1-3
D gene: NA
clone size: few

CDR3 DNA: TGTGCCAGCAGCGCAGGGACTAGCGGGACGAATGAGCAGTTCTTC
CDR3 protein: CASSAGTSGTNEQFF
V gene: TRBV9
J gene: TRBJ2-1
D gene: TRBD2
clone size: NA

CDR3 DNA: TGTGCCAGCAGCCCCGGGACCTACGAGCAGTACTTC
CDR3 protein: CASSPGTYEQYF
V gene: TRBV3-1/TRBV3-2
J gene: TRBJ2-7
D gene: NA
clone size: NA

CDR3 DNA: TGTGCCAGCAGCATGGGGACAGATTTCACCGGGGAGCTGTTTTTT
CDR3 protein: CASSMGTDFTGELFF
V gene: TRBV21-1
J gene: TRBJ2-2
D gene: NA
clone size: many

CDR3 DNA: TGTGCCAGTCAGAGGGGGGGAGACACCGGGGAGCTGTTTTTT
CDR3 protein: CASQRGGDTGELFF
V gene: TRBV19
J gene: TRBJ2-2
D gene: NA
clone size: NA